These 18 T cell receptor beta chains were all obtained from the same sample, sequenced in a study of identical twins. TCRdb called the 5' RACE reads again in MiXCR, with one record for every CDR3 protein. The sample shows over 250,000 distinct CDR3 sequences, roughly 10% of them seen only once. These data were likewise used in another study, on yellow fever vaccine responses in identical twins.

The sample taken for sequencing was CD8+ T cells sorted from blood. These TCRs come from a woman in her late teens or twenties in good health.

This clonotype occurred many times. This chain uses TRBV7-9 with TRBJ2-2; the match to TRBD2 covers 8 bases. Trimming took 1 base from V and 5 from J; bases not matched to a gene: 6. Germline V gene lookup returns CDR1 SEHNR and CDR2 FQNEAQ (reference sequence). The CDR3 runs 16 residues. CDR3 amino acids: CASSLEWTSYTGELFF. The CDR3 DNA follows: TGTGCCAGCAGCTTAGAGTGGACTAGCTATACCGGGGAGCTGTTTTTT. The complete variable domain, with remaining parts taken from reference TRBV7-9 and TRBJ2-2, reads DTGVSQNPRHKITKRGQNVTFRCDPISEHNRLYWYRQTLGQGPEFLTYFQNEAQLEKSRLLSDRFSAERPKGSFSTLEIQRTEQGDSAMYLCASSLEWTSYTGELFFGEGSRLTVL.

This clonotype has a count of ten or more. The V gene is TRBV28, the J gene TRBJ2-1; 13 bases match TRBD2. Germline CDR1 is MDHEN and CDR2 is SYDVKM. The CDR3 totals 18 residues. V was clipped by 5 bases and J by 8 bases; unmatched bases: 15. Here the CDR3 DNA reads TGTGCCAGCAGTACGAGACTAGCGGGAGGTCCGACGGTGGATGAGCAGTTCTTC. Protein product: CASSTRLAGGPTVDEQFF.

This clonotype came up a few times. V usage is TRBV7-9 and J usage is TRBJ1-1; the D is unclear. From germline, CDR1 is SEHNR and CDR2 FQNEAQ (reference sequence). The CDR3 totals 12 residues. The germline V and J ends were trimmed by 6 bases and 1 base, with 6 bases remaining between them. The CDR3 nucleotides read TGTGCCAGCAGGGAGGCGAACACTGAAGCTTTCTTT. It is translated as CASREANTEAFF.

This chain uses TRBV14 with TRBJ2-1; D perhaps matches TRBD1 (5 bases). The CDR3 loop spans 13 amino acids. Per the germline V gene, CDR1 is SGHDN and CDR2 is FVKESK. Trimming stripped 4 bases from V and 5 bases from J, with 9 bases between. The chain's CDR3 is CASSPRDDNEQFF. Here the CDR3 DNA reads TGTGCCAGCAGCCCCAGGGATGACAATGAGCAGTTCTTC.

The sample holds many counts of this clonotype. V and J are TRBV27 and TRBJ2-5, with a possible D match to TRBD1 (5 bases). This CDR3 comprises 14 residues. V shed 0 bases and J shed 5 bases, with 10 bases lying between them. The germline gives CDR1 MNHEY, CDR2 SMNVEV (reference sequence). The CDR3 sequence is CASSLSVGHETQYF. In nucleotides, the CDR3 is TGTGCCAGCAGTTTATCGGTGGGGCACGAGACCCAGTACTTC.

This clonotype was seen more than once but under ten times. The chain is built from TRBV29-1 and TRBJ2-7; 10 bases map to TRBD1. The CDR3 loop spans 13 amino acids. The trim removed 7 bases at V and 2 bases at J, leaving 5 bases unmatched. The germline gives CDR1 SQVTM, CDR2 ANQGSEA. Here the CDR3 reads CSAGDRGTYEQYF. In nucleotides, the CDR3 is TGCAGCGCTGGGGACAGGGGTACCTACGAGCAGTACTTC.

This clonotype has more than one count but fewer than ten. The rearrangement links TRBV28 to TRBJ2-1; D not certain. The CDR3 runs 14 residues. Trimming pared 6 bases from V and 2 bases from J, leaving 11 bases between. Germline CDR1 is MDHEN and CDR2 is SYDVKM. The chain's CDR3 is CASRVATAYNEQFF. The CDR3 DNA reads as TGTGCCAGCAGGGTAGCCACGGCCTACAATGAGCAGTTCTTC.

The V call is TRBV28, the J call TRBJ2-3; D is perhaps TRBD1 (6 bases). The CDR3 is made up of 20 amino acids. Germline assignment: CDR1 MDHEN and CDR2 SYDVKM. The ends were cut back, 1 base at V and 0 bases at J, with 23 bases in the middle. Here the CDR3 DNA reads TGTGCCAGCAGTTTATATTCCAGGGGTCTTATATTCCCTAGCACAGATACGCAGTATTTT. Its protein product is CASSLYSRGLIFPSTDTQYF. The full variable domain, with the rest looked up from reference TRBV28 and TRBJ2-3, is DVKVTQSSRYLVKRTGEKVFLECVQDMDHENMFWYRQDPGLGLRLIYFSYDVKMKEKGDIPEGYSVSREKKERFSLILESASTNQTSMYLCASSLYSRGLIFPSTDTQYFGPGTRLTVL.

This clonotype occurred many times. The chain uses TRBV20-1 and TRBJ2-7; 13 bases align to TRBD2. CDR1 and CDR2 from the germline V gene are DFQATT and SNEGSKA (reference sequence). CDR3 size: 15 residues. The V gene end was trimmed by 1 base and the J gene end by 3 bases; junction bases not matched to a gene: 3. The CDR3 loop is CSARGTSGSYYEQYF. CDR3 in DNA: TGCAGTGCTAGAGGGACTAGCGGGAGTTACTACGAGCAGTACTTC.

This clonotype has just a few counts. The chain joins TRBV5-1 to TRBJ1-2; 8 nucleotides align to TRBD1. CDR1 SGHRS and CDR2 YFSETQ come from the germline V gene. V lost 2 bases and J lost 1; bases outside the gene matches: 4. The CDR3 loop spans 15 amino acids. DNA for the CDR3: TGCGCCAGCAGCTTTGACAGGGGCTATAACTATGGCTACACCTTC. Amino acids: CASSFDRGYNYGYTF.

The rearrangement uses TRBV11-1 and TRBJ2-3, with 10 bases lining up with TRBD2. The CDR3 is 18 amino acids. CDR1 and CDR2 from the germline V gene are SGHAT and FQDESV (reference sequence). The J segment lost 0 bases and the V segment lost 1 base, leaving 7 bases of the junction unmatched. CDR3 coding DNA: TGTGCCAGCAGCTTAGGGGGACTAGCGACCGTTAGCACAGATACGCAGTATTTT. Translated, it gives CASSLGGLATVSTDTQYF.

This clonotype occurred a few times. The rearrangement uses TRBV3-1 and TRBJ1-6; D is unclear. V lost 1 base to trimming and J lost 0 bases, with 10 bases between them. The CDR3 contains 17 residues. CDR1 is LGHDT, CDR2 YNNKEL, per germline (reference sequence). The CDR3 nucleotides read TGTGCCAGCAGCCAAGTGGCAGATTCCTCCTATAATTCACCCCTCCACTTT. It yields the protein CASSQVADSSYNSPLHF.

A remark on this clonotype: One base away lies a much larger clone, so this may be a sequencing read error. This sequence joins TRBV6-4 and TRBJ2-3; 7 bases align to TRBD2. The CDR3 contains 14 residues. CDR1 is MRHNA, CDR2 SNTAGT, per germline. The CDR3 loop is CAGSALAATDTQYF. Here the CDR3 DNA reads TGTGCCGGCAGTGCGCTAGCGGCCACAGATACGCAGTATTTT.

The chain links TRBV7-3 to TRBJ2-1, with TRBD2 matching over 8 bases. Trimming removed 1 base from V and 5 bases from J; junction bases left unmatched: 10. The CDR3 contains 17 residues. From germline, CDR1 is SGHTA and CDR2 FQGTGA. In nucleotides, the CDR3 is TGTGCCAGCAGCTTAATAGCGGGGCGCGGCCCACACAATGAGCAGTTCTTC. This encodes CASSLIAGRGPHNEQFF.

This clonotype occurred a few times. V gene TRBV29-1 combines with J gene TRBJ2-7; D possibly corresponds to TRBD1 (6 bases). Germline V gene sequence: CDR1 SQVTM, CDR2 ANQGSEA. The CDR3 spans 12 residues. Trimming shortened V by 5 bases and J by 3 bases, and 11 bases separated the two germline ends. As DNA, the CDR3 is TGCAGCGTTCTTACAGGGAGCTACGAGCAGTACTTC. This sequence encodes CSVLTGSYEQYF.

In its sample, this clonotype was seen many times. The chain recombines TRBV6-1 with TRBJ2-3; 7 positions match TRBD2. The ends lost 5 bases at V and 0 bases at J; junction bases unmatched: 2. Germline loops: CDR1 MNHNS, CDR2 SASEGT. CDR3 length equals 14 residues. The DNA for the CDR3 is TGTGCCAGCAGTACGGGGGGTAGCACAGATACGCAGTATTTT. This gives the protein CASSTGGSTDTQYF.

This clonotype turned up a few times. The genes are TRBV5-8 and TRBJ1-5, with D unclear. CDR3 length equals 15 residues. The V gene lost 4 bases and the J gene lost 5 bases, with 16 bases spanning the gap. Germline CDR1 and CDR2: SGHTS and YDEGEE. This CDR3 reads CASSPRRGLHQPQHF. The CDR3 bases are TGTGCCAGCAGCCCCCGACGTGGGCTGCATCAGCCCCAGCATTTT.

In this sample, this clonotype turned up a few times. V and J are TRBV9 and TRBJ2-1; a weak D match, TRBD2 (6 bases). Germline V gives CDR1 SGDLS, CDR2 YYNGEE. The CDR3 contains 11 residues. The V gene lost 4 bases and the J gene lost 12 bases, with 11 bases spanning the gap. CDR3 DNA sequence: TGTGCCAGCAGCATCGGGAGTTCGCAGTTCTTC. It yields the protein CASSIGSSQFF.